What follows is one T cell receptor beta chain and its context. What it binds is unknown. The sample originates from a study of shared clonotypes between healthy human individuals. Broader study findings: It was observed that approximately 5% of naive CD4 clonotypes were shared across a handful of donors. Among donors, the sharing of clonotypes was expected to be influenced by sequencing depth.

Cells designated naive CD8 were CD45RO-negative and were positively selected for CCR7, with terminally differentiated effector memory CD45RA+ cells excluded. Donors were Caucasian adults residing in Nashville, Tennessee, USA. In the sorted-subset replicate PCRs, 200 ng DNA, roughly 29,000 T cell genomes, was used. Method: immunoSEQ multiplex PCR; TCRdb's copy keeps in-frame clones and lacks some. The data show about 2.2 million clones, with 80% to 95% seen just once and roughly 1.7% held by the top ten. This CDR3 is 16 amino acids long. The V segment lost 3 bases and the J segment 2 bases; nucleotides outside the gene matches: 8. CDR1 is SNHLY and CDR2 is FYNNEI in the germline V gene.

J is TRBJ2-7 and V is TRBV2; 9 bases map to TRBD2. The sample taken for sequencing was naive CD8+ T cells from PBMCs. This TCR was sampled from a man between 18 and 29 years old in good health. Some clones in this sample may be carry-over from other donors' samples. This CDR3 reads CASSDAAGGLAYEQYF. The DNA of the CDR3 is TGTGCCAGCAGTGATGCGGCGGGAGGGTTGGCCTACGAGCAGTACTTC.